These T cell receptor beta chains were read from a single sample in a study of T cell repertoires in cytomegalovirus infection. TCRdb reprocessed the reads with MiXCR, giving one entry per CDR3 protein. This table has 680,000 or so distinct CDR3 sequences, 33% appearing once. The antigens of these receptors remain unknown. The specimen was cultured PBMCs, collected from culture after CMV antigen stimulation. Every receptor here comes from a human donor in good health (CMV status not recorded). Some clones in this sample may be carry-over from other donors' samples. Both conserved end residues are part of each CDR3. A D gene is named only where the DNA matches it firmly. Rows give clone size only sometimes, using once, few, many, or a class for an expanded clone.

TRBV2	TRBJ2-7	-	few	CASSEDRDAEQYF	TGTGCCAGCAGTGAGGATAGGGACGCCGAGCAGTACTTC
TRBV7-8	TRBJ1-1	-	-	CASSLRRAIDTEAFF	TGTGCCAGCAGCTTAAGGCGGGCGATTGACACTGAAGCTTTCTTT
TRBV12-3/TRBV12-4	TRBJ1-1	-	few	CASSLRGVDTEAFF	TGTGCCAGCAGTTTAAGGGGGGTGGACACTGAAGCTTTCTTT
TRBV28	TRBJ1-5	-	-	CASEVIQGSSNQPQHF	TGTGCCAGCGAGGTAATACAGGGTTCGAGCAATCAGCCCCAGCATTTT
TRBV7-9	TRBJ2-5	-	-	CASSSPVGPGGTQYF	TGTGCCAGCAGCTCTCCTGTGGGACCCGGCGGGACCCAGTACTTC
TRBV9	TRBJ2-2	-	-	CASSPLQVAGELFF	TGTGCCAGCAGCCCCCTCCAGGTCGCCGGGGAGCTGTTTTTT
TRBV11-2	TRBJ2-6	-	once	CASSIQVSGANVRTF	TGTGCCAGCAGCATACAAGTCTCTGGGGCCAACGTCCGGACTTTC
TRBV7-2	TRBJ1-5	-	many	CASSLAWPTGRNQPQHF	TGTGCCAGCAGCTTAGCGTGGCCGACAGGTCGTAATCAGCCCCAGCATTTT
TRBV20-1	TRBJ2-4	-	-	CSVRDALAKNIQYF	TGCAGTGTCAGAGATGCACTAGCCAAAAACATTCAGTACTTC
TRBV7-2	TRBJ1-1	-	-	CASSLVYRNTEAFF	TGTGCCAGCAGCTTAGTATACAGGAACACTGAAGCTTTCTTT
TRBV15	TRBJ2-7	TRBD1	few	CATSRKGTGVEQYF	TGTGCCACCAGCAGAAAAGGGACAGGGGTCGAGCAGTACTTC
TRBV7-2	TRBJ2-5	TRBD2	many	CASSPPLGLAGQETQYF	TGTGCCAGCAGCCCACCCCTGGGGCTAGCGGGTCAAGAGACCCAGTACTTC
TRBV7-2	TRBJ2-3	TRBD1	-	CASSWGTGTTQYF	TGTGCCAGCAGCTGGGGGACAGGGACGACGCAGTATTTT
TRBV7-6	TRBJ2-1	TRBD2	-	CASSARLGGSSYNEQFF	TGTGCCAGCAGCGCCCGTCTGGGCGGGAGCTCCTACAATGAGCAGTTCTTC
TRBV18	TRBJ1-1	-	-	CASSPPSRPTEAFF	TGTGCCAGCTCACCACCGTCCCGGCCCACTGAAGCTTTCTTT
TRBV6-1	TRBJ1-2	-	-	CASSYGHGTYGYTF	TGTGCCAGCAGTTACGGACATGGGACCTATGGCTACACCTTC
TRBV18	TRBJ1-6	-	-	CASSRDQAVNSPLHF	TGTGCCAGCTCACGGGATCAGGCCGTTAATTCACCCCTCCACTTT
TRBV24-1	TRBJ2-3	-	-	CATSDPGVMGDTQYF	TGTGCCACCAGTGACCCGGGGGTTATGGGAGATACGCAGTATTTT
TRBV11-1	TRBJ2-7	-	-	CASRAYREAYEQYF	TGTGCCAGCAGGGCCTACAGGGAAGCCTACGAGCAGTACTTC
TRBV20-1	TRBJ2-3	-	few	CSAREGGRGDTQYF	TGCAGTGCTAGGGAGGGGGGAAGGGGCGATACGCAGTATTTT
TRBV7-2	TRBJ2-1	-	-	CASSFGEGPRNEQFF	TGTGCCAGCAGCTTTGGAGAGGGCCCTCGGAATGAGCAGTTCTTC
TRBV5-1	TRBJ2-7	TRBD1	-	CASSFGGDRGEEQYF	TGCGCCAGCAGCTTTGGGGGCGACAGGGGGGAAGAGCAGTACTTC
TRBV2	TRBJ2-1	TRBD2	-	CASNFRREVGIKQFF	TGTGCCAGCAATTTTCGGCGGGAGGTAGGAATAAAGCAGTTCTTC
TRBV10-3	TRBJ1-4	-	-	CATAQMGSAGAGDEKLFF	TGTGCCACCGCTCAAATGGGGAGTGCAGGGGCAGGAGATGAAAAACTGTTTTTT
TRBV7-9	TRBJ1-4	-	few	CASSLAGHPNEKLFF	TGTGCCAGCAGCTTAGCGGGACACCCGAATGAAAAACTGTTTTTT
TRBV10-3	TRBJ2-1	-	-	CAISDLSFNEQFF	TGTGCCATCAGTGATCTATCGTTCAATGAGCAGTTCTTC
TRBV6-5	TRBJ2-7	-	few	CASSYQGTAYEQYF	TGTGCCAGCAGTTACCAGGGGACTGCCTACGAGCAGTACTTC
TRBV20-1	TRBJ1-2	-	-	CSARGQVSYGYTF	TGCAGTGCTAGAGGACAGGTTAGCTATGGCTACACCTTC
TRBV24-1	TRBJ2-3	-	-	CATSDPGSLGTDTQYF	TGTGCCACCAGTGACCCAGGATCCCTTGGCACAGATACGCAGTATTTT
TRBV7-9	TRBJ1-3	-	-	CASSRDGGVVGNTIYF	TGTGCCAGCAGCCGTGATGGGGGGGTCGTTGGAAACACCATATATTTT
TRBV11-2	TRBJ1-2	-	few	CASSLRRESYGYTF	TGTGCCAGCAGCCTCCGGCGCGAGTCCTATGGCTACACCTTC